A selection of T cell receptor beta chains follows, all from one sample in a study of post-analysis software for immune sequencing data. TCRdb passed the PCR reads through MiXCR, listing each CDR3 protein once. The data contain about 680,000 distinct CDR3 sequences, about 60% of them seen just once; the ten biggest clones take up roughly 10%. The material sequenced was blood. These receptors all stem from a girl aged 2 to 10 with multiple sclerosis. CDR3s include the opening cysteine and the closing phenylalanine or tryptophan. The D gene is left open where the match is weak. Clone size is shown for a subset of rows, as once, few, many or a class of expanded clone.

. TRBJ2-5 TRBV12-3/TRBV12-4 . TGTGCCAGCAGTTTATTACATTCAGAGACCCAGTACTTC CASSLLHSETQYF
. TRBJ2-1 TRBV12-3/TRBV12-4 TRBD2 TGTGCCAGCAGTCCAAGAGGGCCTAGCGGGGGGCCTGTTGACAATGAGCAGTTCTTC CASSPRGPSGGPVDNEQFF
. TRBJ1-2 TRBV12-3/TRBV12-4 . TGTGCCGCTCGGGCAGGAGCTAACTATGGCTACACCTTC CAARAGANYGYTF
. TRBJ2-7 TRBV5-1 . TGCGCCAGCAGCTTGGACGGCCTGAACTACTACGAGCAGTACTTC CASSLDGLNYYEQYF
. TRBJ2-3 TRBV20-1 . TGCAGTGCTAGAGATGGGGCGGAGAACACAGATACGCAGTATTTT CSARDGAENTDTQYF
. TRBJ2-1 TRBV6-2/TRBV6-3 TRBD2 TGTGCCAGCAGTACCTCTAGCGGGGAGTTCTTC CASSTSSGEFF
. TRBJ2-7 TRBV2 TRBD2 TGTGCCAGCAGTTTGTCCGGGACTAGCGGGAACGAGCAGTACTTC CASSLSGTSGNEQYF
few TRBJ1-5 TRBV7-8 . TGTGCCAGCAGCTTAAGCAGGGGAAAGGGCAATCAGCCCCAGCATTTT CASSLSRGKGNQPQHF
. TRBJ2-7 TRBV3-1 . TGTGCCAGCAGCCAAGCCCCAGCCTCCTACGAGCAGTACTTC CASSQAPASYEQYF
. TRBJ1-5 TRBV6-5 . TGTGCCAGCAGTCTAGGGTCCGGGGGCCATCAGCCCCAGCATTTT CASSLGSGGHQPQHF
. TRBJ2-5 TRBV5-1 . TGCGCCAGCAGCGGAGTCCAAAAGGGGGAGACCCAGTACTTC CASSGVQKGETQYF